This T cell receptor (beta chain) appears in the sequencing data of a study of molecular identifiers for immune sequencing clone quantification. This clonotype was observed many times. The antigen is not known. Previously published methods and listed TCR primers were used for the bulk TCR libraries. One entry per CDR3 protein, called by TCRdb with MiXCR from the PCR reads. The sample records over 600,000 distinct CDR3 sequences, approximately 20% being singletons. Study results and caveats: Spiked Jurkat TCR RNA equivalent to one cell reportedly surfaced among approximately 990,000 naive cells.

CDR1 is SEHNR and CDR2 is FQNEAQ in the germline V gene (reference sequence). The CDR3 loop spans 14 amino acids. Trimming cost V 6 bases and J 2 bases, with 10 bases left between them. The V and J genes are TRBV7-9 and TRBJ1-4, with D perhaps TRBD1 (6 bases). The sequence was obtained from a human donor in good health. Some libraries in this study had Jurkat cell RNA spiked in. The material sequenced was naive CD8+ T cells from blood, with Jurkat cell RNA spiked in. Documented subset: FACS-sorted CD8+CD4-CCR7+CD45RA+ naive T cells. The CDR3 nucleotides are TGTGCCAGCAGTACAGGGAAGACTAATGAAAAACTGTTTTTT. Amino acid sequence: CASSTGKTNEKLFF.